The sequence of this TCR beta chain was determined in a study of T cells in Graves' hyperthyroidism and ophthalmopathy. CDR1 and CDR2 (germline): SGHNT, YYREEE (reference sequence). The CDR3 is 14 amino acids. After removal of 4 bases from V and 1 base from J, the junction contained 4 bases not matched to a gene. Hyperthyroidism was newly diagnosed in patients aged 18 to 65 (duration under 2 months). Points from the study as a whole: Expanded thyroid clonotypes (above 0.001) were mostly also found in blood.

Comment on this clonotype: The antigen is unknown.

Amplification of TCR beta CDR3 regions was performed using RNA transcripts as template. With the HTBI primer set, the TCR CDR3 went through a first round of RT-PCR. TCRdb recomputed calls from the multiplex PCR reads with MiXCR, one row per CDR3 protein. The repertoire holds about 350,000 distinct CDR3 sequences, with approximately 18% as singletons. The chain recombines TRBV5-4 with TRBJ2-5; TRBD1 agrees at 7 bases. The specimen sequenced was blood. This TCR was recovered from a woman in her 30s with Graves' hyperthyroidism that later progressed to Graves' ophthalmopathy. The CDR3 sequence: CASSQQGFQETQYF. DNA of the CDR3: TGTGCCAGCAGCCAACAGGGGTTCCAAGAGACCCAGTACTTC.